The entry below describes one TCR beta chain. The antigen it binds to is not known. No base quality values were provided; no much bigger clone lies one nucleotide off. Using the deep immunoSEQ assay, TCR CDR3 regions were amplified from genomic DNA by multiplex PCR. For each cell subset, the extracted genomic DNA was distributed evenly across all wells of several immunoSEQ 96-well plates, and each plate served as one replicate. Each replicate PCR for sorted subsets received about 0.2 ug genomic DNA, equal to 30,000 or so T cell genomes. The purified libraries were quantified using a Qubit 3.0 fluorometer, sized with a Bioanalyzer 2100, and then quantified again using the KAPA Library Quantification kit. A separate single-read 150-cycle Illumina NextSeq 550 flow cell was used to sequence each immunoSEQ 96-well plate. In the paper's pipeline: Because the immunoSEQ output held only junctional sequences and lacked quality scores, the filtering could not match the filtering applied to full-length reads. To assign V/J genes and CDR3, sequences were annotated using PyIR, a Python wrapper for IgBLAST v1.9, with IMGT germline references. Reads were removed for weak V/J assignments (E-value above 1e-6), missing CDR3, stop codons, out-of-frame junctions, or ambiguous translated residues. A V3J clonotype was defined by an identical inferred V gene, J gene, and CDR3 amino acid sequence. Percentage overlap between repertoires was calculated by dividing the number of shared unique clonotypes by the size of the smaller repertoire. RTK rarefaction, the Chao1 estimator, and Recon v2.1 estimates of unobserved clonotypes were used to assess repertoire richness. Generation probabilities were computed with OLGA for all TCRbeta clonotypes obtained by the gDNA method from several donors. TCRdb took over this immuneACCESS table, retaining in-frame rearrangements with V and J assigned. Such tables are incomplete; in checked studies, under half of the missing clones stem from an unresolved V gene, and the remainder is unexplained. V, J and clone size reflect that table, while D and trimming were determined from the DNA. Within this sample are about 1 million clones, with 70% to 80% of them counted one time only. The ten biggest clones cover around 1.4% of the sample.

Per the germline V gene, ENHRY is the CDR1 and SYGVKD is the CDR2. The CDR3, cysteine through phenylalanine, is 14 amino acids long. Kept here is only the CDR3 DNA, which spans 42 bases and is read in frame from base 1. Relative to germline, V is missing 6 bases and J is missing 5 bases, with 7 bases of the junction outside any gene match. Healthy HIV-negative adults with no recently reported acute infections or vaccinations were included as donors. All donors were Caucasian adults living in Nashville, Tennessee, USA. CD4+ T cells were enriched by magnetic negative selection; naive cells were then positively selected on CD45RA, and the negative fraction formed the memory subset. After blood collection by leukapheresis, PBMCs were isolated using Ficoll-Histopaque density gradient centrifugation and then cryopreserved in the vapor phase of liquid nitrogen. Analytical flow cytometry was used to check the purity and quantity of each magnetically sorted T cell population. From each sorted fraction, genomic DNA was isolated and quantified by UV absorbance on a Nanodrop 2000c.

This sample is drawn from a study of shared clonotypes between healthy human individuals (dated by TCRdb to about 2020). At the level of the whole study: Three men and a couple of women, aged 18 to 49 years, made up the cohort. Blood TCR repertoires of about five healthy adults were deeply sequenced to estimate repertoire size and the extent of clonotype sharing between individuals. For each donor, CD4 naive and CD4 memory were each given three plates, CD8 naive was given two plates, and CD8 memory was given one plate. Leukapheresis yielded between about 0.85 and 9.5 billion PBMCs per donor. To increase sequencing depth and limit assay-specific biases, TCR repertoire library preparation and sequencing were carried out by different laboratories using diverse techniques.

What the research found in general, with its limitations: Across a few donors, approximately 4.6% of naive CD4, 3% to 4% of naive CD8, 2.3% of memory CD4, and 0.4% of memory CD8 clonotypes were shared. Only blood was sampled, and tissue TCR repertoires likely differ from those in blood. Naive subsets generally had larger estimated clonotype richness than memory subsets did. Rarefaction of sorted-subset datasets indicated incomplete sequencing despite the large sequencing depth. Based on pairwise subsampling, the degree of clonotype sharing among donors was expected to be affected by sequencing depth. Clonotypes shared by all four sorted-subset donors showed higher generation probabilities than non-shared clonotypes. Because the study included only a small number of donors, the genetic and exposure-history diversity represented was limited.

The V gene is TRBV10-3 and the J gene is TRBJ2-3; 8 bases in the junction line up with TRBD2. This TCR came from a man younger than 35 in good health. Sequenced input: memory CD4+ T cells sorted from blood. The cell subset or site label corresponds to: CD45RA-negative fraction. The bases are TGTGCCATCAGACGGGGGGGAGAGGGAGATACGCAGTATTTT. It codes for CAIRRGGEGDTQYF.